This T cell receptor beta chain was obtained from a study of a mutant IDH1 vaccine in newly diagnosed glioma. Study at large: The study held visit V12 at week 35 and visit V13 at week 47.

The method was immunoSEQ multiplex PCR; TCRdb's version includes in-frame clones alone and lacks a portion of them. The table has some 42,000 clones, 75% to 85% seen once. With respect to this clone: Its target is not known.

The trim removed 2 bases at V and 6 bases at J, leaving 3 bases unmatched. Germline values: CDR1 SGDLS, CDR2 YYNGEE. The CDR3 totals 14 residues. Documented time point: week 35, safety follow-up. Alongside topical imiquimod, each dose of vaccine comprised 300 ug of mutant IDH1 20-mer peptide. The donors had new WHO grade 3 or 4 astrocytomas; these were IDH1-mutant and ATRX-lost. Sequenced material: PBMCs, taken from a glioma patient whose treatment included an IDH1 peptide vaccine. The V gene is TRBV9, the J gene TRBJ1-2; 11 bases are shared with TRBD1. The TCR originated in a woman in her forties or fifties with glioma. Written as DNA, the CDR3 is TGTGCCAGCAGCGTCACGGGACAGGGGGATGGCTACACCTTC. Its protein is CASSVTGQGDGYTF.